This T cell receptor (beta chain) stems from a study of Graves' ophthalmopathy and Graves' hyperthyroidism. The sequenced template was RNA, covering the TCR beta CDR3 region. HTBI primers were employed in first-round RT-PCR, then a second-round multiplex PCR followed. From the multiplex PCR reads, TCRdb called clonotypes with MiXCR, one entry per CDR3 protein. In the table there are 650,000 to 900,000 distinct CDR3 sequences, roughly two fifths of which are singletons. CDR1 is SNHLY, CDR2 FYNNEI, per germline. The V end was cut by 6 bases, the J end by 4 bases, with 10 bases between. The CDR3 sequence is 12 residues long. Clinical symptoms and serum thyroxine were used for diagnosis; TRAb, thyroid ultrasound and orbital computed tomography were also relied on.

The sample consisted of peripheral blood. The TCR originated in an adult man with Graves' ophthalmopathy. The chain joins TRBV2 to TRBJ2-7; D remains ambiguous. The CDR3 sequence is CASRVTLYEQYF. In DNA, the CDR3 is TGTGCCAGCAGGGTGACACTTTACGAGCAGTACTTC.